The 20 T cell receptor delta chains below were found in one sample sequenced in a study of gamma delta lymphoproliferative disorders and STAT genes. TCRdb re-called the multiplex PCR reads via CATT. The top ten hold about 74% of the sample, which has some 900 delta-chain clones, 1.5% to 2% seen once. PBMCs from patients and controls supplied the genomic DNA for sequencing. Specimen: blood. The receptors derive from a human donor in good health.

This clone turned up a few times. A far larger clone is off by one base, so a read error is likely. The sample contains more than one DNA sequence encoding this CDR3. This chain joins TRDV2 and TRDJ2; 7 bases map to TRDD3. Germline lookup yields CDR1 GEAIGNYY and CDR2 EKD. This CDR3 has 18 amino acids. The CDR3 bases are TGTGCCTGTGACGCGGTGGGGGACCAAGGGCCGGAGACAGCACAACTTTTCTTT. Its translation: CACDAVGDQGPETAQLFF.

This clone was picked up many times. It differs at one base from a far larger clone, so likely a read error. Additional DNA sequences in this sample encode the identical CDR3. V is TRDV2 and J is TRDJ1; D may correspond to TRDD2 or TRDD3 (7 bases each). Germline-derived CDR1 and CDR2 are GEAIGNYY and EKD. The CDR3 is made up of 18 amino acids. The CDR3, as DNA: TGTGCCTGCGACACTCCCTTCCTTGGGGGGATTGACACCGATAAACTCATCTTT. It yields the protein CACDTPFLGGIDTDKLIF.

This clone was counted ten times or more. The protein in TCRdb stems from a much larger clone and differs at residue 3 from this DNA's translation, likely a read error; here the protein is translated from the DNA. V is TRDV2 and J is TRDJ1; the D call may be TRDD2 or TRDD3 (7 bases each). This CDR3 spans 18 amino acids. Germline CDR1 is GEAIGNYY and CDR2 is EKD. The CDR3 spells CARDTPFLGGIDTDKLIF. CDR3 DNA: TGTGCCCGTGACACTCCCTTCCTTGGGGGGATTGACACCGATAAACTCATCTTT.

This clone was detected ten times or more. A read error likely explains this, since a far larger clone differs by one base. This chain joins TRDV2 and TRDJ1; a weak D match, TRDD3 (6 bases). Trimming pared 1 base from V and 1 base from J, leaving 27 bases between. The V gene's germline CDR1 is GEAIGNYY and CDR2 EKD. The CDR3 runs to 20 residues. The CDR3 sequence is CACDTSGPGAKDTFTDKLIF. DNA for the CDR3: TGTGCCTGTGACACGTCGGGCCCGGGGGCAAAGGATACCTTCACCGATAAACTCATCTTT.

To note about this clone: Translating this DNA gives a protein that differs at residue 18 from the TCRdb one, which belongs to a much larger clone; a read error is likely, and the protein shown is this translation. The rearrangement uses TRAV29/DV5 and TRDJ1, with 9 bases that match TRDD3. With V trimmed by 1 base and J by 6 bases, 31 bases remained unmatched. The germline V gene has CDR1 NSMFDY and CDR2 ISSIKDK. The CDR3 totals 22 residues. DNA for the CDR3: TGTGCAGCAAGCCGGGAGAACCCCTGTAGGGGATACGTGGATTATTGTACCAATAAACTCATCTTT. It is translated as CAASRENPCRGYVDYCTNKLIF.

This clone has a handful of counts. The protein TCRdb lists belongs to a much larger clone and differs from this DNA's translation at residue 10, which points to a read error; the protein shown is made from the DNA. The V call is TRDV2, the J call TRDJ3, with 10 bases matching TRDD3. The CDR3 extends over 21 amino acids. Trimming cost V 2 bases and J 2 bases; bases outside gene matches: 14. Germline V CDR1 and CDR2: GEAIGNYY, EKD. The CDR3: CACDKGWGICESTWDTRQMFF. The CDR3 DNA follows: TGTGCCTGTGACAAGGGCTGGGGGATATGCGAGTCCACCTGGGACACCCGACAGATGTTTTTC.

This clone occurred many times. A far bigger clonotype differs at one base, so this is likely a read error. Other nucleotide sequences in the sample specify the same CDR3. CDR3 sequence (DNA): TGTGCCCTTGGGGGGTACTGGGGTGTCACCGATAAACTCATCTTT. Protein: CALGGYWGVTDKLIF. This rearrangement joins TRDV1 to TRDJ1; TRDD3 matches 7 bases. From germline, CDR1 is TSWWSYY and CDR2 QGS. CDR3 size: 15 residues.

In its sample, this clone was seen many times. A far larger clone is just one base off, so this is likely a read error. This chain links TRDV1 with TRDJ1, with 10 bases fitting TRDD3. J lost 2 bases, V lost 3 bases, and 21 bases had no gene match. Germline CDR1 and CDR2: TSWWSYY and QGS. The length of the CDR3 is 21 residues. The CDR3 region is CALGDTQGAGGYKTWTDKLIF. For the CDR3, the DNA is TGTGCTCTTGGGGACACACAGGGGGCTGGGGGATATAAAACGTGGACCGATAAACTCATCTTT.

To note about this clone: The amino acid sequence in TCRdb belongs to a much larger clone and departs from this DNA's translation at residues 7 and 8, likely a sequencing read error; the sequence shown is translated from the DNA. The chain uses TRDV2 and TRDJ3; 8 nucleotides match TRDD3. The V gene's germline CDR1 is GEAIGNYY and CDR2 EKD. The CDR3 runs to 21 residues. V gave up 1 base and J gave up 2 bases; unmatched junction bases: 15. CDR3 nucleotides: TGTGCCTGTGACACAACGAGAGCTGGGGGAGTACCCACCTGGGACACCCGACAGATGTTTTTC. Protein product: CACDTTRAGGVPTWDTRQMFF.

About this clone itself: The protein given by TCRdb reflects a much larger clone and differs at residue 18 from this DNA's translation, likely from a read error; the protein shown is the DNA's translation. The CDR3 here is CALGNTQGAGGYKTWTDRLIF. The CDR3 nucleotides are TGTGCTCTTGGGAACACACAGGGGGCTGGGGGATATAAAACGTGGACCGATAGACTCATCTTT. The genes are TRDV1 and TRDJ1; 10 bases map to TRDD3. Germline CDR1 is TSWWSYY and CDR2 is QGS. The CDR3 extends over 21 amino acids.

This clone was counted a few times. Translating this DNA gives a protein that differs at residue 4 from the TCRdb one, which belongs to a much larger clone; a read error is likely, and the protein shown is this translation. CDR3 region: CACATAGPSSWDTRQMFF. CDR3 DNA sequence: TGTGCCTGTGCCACGGCGGGCCCGAGCTCCTGGGACACCCGACAGATGTTTTTC. V gene TRDV2 combines with J gene TRDJ3; D ambiguous. V lost 5 bases and J lost 0, with 16 bases in between. The germline CDR1 and CDR2 sequences are GEAIGNYY and EKD. This CDR3 is built from 18 residues.

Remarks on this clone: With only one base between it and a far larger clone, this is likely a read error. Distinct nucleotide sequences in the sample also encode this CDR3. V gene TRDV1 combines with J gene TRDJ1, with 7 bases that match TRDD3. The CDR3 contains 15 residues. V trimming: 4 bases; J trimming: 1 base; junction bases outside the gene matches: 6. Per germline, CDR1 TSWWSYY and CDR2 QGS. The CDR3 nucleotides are TGTGCTCTTGGGGGATACTGGGGTGTCACCGATAAACTCATCTTT. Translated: CALGGYWGVTDKLIF.

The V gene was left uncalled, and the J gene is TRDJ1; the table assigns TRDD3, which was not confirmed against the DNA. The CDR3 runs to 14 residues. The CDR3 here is CAIPQGDGYDKLIF. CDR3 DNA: TGTGCCATCCCACAGGGGGATGGGTACGATAAACTCATCTTT.

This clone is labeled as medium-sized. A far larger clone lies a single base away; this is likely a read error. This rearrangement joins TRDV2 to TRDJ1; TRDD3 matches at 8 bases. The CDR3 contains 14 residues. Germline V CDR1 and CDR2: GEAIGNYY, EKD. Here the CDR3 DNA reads TGTGCCCGTGACACGGTGGGGGATACCGATAAACTCATCTTT. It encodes CARDTVGDTDKLIF.

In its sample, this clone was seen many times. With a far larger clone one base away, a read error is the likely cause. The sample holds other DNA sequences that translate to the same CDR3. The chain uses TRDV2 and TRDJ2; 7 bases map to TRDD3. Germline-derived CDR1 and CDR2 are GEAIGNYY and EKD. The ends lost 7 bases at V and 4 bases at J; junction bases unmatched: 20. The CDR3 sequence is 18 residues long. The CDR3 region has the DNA TGTGCCTGCGACGCGGTGGGGGACCAAGGGCCGGAGACAGCACAACTCTTCTTT. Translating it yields CACDAVGDQGPETAQLFF.

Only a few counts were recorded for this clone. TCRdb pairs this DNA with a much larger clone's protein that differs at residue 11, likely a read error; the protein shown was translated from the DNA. The CDR3 DNA is TGTGCCTGTGACACGTCGGGCCTGGGGGCAGAGGATACCTTCACCGATAAACTCATCTTT. Protein sequence: CACDTSGLGAEDTFTDKLIF. The rearrangement links TRDV2 to TRDJ1; TRDD3 matches 7 bases. V shed 1 base and J 1 base; nucleotides not matched to a gene: 20. Germline V gene sequence: CDR1 GEAIGNYY, CDR2 EKD. The CDR3 has 20 residues.

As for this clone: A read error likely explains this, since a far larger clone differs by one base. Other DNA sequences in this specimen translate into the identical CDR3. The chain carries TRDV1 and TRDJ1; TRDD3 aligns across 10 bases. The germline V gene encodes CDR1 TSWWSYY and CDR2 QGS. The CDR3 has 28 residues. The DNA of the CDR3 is TGTGCTCTTGGGGAACTGCACCCATCCCTTCCCCCTTACTGGGGGATCCCCCAGGCGTTGTTCTACACCGATAAACTCATCTTC. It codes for CALGELHPSLPPYWGIPQALFYTDKLIF.

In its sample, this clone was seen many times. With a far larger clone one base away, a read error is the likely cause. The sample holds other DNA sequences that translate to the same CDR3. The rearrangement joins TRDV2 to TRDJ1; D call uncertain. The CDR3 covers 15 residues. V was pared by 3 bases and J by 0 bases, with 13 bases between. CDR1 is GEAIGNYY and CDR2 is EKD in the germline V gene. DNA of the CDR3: TGTGCCTGTGACGAACTTACCGGGGACACCGATAAACTCATCTTT. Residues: CACDELTGDTDKLIF.

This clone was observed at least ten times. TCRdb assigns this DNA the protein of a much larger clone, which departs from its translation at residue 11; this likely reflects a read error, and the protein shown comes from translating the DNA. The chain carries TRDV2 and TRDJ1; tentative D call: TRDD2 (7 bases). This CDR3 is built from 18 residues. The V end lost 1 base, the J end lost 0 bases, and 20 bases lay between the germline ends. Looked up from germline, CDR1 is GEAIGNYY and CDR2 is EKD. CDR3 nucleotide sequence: TGTGCCTGTGACACTCCCTTCCTTGGGGGGGTTGACACCGATAAACTCATCTTT. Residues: CACDTPFLGGVDTDKLIF.

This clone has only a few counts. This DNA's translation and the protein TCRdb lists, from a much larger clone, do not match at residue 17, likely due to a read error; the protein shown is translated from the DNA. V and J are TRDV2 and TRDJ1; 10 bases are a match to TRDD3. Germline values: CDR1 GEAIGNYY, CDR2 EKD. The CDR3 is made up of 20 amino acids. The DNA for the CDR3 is TGTGCCTGTGACACGATTCCTACCCCGGTACTGGGGGATCAGACCGATATACTCATCTTT. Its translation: CACDTIPTPVLGDQTDILIF.